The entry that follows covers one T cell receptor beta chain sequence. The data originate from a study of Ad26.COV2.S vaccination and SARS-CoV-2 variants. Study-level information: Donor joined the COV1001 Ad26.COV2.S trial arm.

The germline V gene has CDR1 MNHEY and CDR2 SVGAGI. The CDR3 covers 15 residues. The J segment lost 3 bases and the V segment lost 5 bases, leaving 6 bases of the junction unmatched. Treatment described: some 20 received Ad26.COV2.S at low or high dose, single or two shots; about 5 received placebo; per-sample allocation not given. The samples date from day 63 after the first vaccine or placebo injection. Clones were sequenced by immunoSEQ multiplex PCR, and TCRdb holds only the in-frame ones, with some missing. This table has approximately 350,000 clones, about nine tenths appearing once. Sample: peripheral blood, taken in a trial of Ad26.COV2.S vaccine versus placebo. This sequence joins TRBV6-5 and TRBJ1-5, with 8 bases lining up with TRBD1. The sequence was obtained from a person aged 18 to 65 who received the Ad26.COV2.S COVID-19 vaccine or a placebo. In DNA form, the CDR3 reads TGTGCCAGCAGTATCCGGACAGGGAACAATCAGCCCCAGCATTTT. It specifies CASSIRTGNNQPQHF.